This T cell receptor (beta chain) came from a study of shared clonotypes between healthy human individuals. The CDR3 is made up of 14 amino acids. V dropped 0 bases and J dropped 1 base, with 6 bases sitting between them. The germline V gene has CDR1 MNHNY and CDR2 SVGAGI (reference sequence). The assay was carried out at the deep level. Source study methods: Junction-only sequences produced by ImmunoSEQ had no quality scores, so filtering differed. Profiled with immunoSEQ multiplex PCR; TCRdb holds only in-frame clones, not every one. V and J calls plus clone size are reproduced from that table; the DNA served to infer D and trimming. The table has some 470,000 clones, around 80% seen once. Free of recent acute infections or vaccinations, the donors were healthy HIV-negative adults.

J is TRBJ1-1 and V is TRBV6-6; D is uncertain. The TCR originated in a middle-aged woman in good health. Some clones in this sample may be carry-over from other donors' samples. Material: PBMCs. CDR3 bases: TGTGCCAGCAGTTACTCGCGGGAGAACACTGAAGCTTTCTTT. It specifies CASSYSRENTEAFF.